Detailed here is one T cell receptor (beta chain). Its antigen is not identified. TCRdb's table, derived via immunoSEQ multiplex PCR, lists solely in-frame clones and lacks some. Of tens of thousands of clones in the sample, approximately 77% are singletons; the top ten hold roughly 5.1%. V gave up 0 bases and J gave up 2 bases; unmatched junction bases: 5. The CDR3 has 15 residues. Germline lookup yields CDR1 GTSNPN and CDR2 SVGIG (reference sequence). These data are taken from a study of radiotherapy plus CTLA-4 blockade in lung cancer. The overall study: Across the patients, objective responses occurred in less than 20%, and disease control in 31%. General study findings and limits: An expansion of tumor-derived TCR clones occurred in blood after radiotherapy plus ipilimumab.

The sequencing here drew on peripheral blood, taken from a patient treated with radiotherapy plus ipilimumab. The receptor's source is a human donor with non-small cell lung cancer whose response to radiotherapy plus ipilimumab could not be evaluated. The rearrangement links TRBV30 to TRBJ2-7; 9 nucleotides line up with TRBD2. CDR3 loop: CAWSVLAGGPYEQYF. In DNA form, the CDR3 reads TGTGCCTGGAGTGTACTCGCGGGAGGGCCCTACGAGCAGTACTTC.